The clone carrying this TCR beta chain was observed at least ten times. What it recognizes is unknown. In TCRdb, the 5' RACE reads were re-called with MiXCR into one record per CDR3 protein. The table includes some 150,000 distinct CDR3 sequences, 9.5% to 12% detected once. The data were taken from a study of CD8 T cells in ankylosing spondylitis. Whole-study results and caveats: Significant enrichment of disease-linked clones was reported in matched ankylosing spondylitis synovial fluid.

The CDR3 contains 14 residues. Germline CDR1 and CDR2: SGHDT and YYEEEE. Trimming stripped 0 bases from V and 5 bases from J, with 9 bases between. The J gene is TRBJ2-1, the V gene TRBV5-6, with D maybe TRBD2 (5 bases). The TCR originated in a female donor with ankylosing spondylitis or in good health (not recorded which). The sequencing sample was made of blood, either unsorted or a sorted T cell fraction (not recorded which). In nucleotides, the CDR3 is TGTGCCAGCAGCTTGGTCAGCGGAGACAATGAGCAGTTCTTC. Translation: CASSLVSGDNEQFF.